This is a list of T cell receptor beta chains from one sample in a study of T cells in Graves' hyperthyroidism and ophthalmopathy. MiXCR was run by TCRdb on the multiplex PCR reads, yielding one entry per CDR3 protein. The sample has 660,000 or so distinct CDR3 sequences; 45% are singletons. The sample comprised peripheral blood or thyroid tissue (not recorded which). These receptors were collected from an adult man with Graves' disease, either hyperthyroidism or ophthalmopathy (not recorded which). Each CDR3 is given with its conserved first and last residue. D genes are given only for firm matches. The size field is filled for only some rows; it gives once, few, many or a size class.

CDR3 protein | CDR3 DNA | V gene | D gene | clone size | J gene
CASSLEVVSGNTIYF | TGTGCCAGCAGCTTAGAAGTGGTCTCTGGAAACACCATATATTTT | TRBV2 | NA | few | TRBJ1-3
CASSGGLRTNTGELFF | TGCGCCAGCAGCGGCGGTTTACGGACGAACACCGGGGAGCTGTTTTTT | TRBV4-1 | NA | NA | TRBJ2-2
CASSLGGTDYGYTF | TGTGCCAGCAGCTTAGGAGGGACCGACTATGGCTACACCTTC | TRBV7-2 | NA | many | TRBJ1-2
CSARVGYGYTF | TGCAGTGCTAGAGTCGGCTATGGCTACACCTTC | TRBV20-1 | NA | few | TRBJ1-2
CASSALTRDREGEQYF | TGCGCCAGCAGCGCATTGACCCGGGACAGGGAGGGCGAGCAGTACTTC | TRBV5-1 | TRBD1 | NA | TRBJ2-7
CASSLARRNYGYTF | TGTGCCAGCAGCTTAGCCAGGCGAAACTATGGCTACACCTTC | TRBV11-2 | NA | few | TRBJ1-2
CASSVRQGRRSYEQYF | TGTGCCAGCAGTGTACGGCAAGGGCGGAGGTCCTACGAGCAGTACTTC | TRBV7-9 | NA | NA | TRBJ2-7
CASSQAGVGTEAFF | TGTGCCAGCAGCCAGGCGGGGGTTGGTACTGAAGCTTTCTTT | TRBV7-6 | NA | many | TRBJ1-1
CASNAGLAGQETQYF | TGTGCCAGCAATGCGGGTCTAGCGGGCCAAGAGACCCAGTACTTC | TRBV2 | TRBD2 | many | TRBJ2-5
CASSSGAGGYEQYF | TGTGCCAGCAGCTCGGGAGCAGGGGGCTACGAGCAGTACTTC | TRBV7-6 | NA | many | TRBJ2-7
CASGEGVMEETQYF | TGTGCCAGCGGTGAAGGGGTGATGGAAGAGACCCAGTACTTC | TRBV6-6 | NA | few | TRBJ2-5
CATSVWAEETQYF | TGTGCCACCAGTGTTTGGGCGGAAGAGACCCAGTACTTC | TRBV24-1 | NA | many | TRBJ2-5
CASKTGAGTGELFF | TGTGCCAGCAAGACAGGGGCGGGCACCGGGGAGCTGTTTTTT | TRBV6-6 | TRBD1 | NA | TRBJ2-2
CASSFGARIGQPQHF | TGTGCCAGCAGTTTTGGCGCTAGGATCGGGCAGCCCCAGCATTTT | TRBV12-3/TRBV12-4 | NA | NA | TRBJ1-5
CASSPMGSPLHF | TGTGCCAGCAGCCCCATGGGATCACCCCTCCACTTT | TRBV12-3/TRBV12-4 | NA | many | TRBJ1-6
CASSVGGATSYEQYF | TGTGCCAGCAGCGTAGGTGGGGCCACGAGTTACGAGCAGTACTTC | TRBV9 | NA | many | TRBJ2-7
CASSFRQDRTGELFF | TGTGCCAGCAGCTTTAGACAGGACAGGACCGGGGAGCTGTTTTTT | TRBV7-8 | TRBD1 | many | TRBJ2-2
CASSLATPGQGASETQYF | TGCGCCAGCAGCTTGGCAACTCCGGGACAGGGGGCCTCCGAGACCCAGTACTTC | TRBV5-1 | TRBD1 | NA | TRBJ2-5
CASARDPVSYEQYF | TGTGCCAGCGCGCGGGACCCGGTAAGCTACGAGCAGTACTTC | TRBV10-2 | NA | NA | TRBJ2-7
CASRTVPGQGAEKLFF | TGTGCCAGCAGAACCGTCCCGGGACAGGGGGCCGAAAAACTGTTTTTT | TRBV7-2 | TRBD1 | NA | TRBJ1-4
CASSIQGVQLFF | TGTGCCAGTAGTATCCAGGGTGTGCAGCTGTTTTTT | TRBV19 | NA | many | TRBJ2-2
CASSFLDRANEKLFF | TGTGCCAGCAGTTTCCTGGACAGAGCGAATGAAAAACTGTTTTTT | TRBV6-5 | NA | few | TRBJ1-4
CASSIINQPQHF | TGTGCCAGTAGTATTATTAATCAGCCCCAGCATTTT | TRBV19 | NA | NA | TRBJ1-5
CASSDGQTNYGYTF | TGTGCCAGCAGTGACGGACAGACCAACTATGGCTACACCTTC | TRBV12-3/TRBV12-4 | NA | NA | TRBJ1-2
CASSYGRTSGSETQYF | TGTGCCAGCAGCTACGGGCGGACTAGCGGGAGTGAGACCCAGTACTTC | TRBV7-6 | TRBD2 | NA | TRBJ2-5
CASSPRGQEGYTLHF | TGTGCCAGCAGCCCGCGCGGACAGGAGGGCTACACCCTCCACTTT | TRBV7-8 | TRBD1 | NA | TRBJ1-6
CATNRGAGLTEAFF | TGTGCCACCAATCGAGGTGCAGGGTTGACTGAAGCTTTCTTT | TRBV7-9 | NA | many | TRBJ1-1
CASSQDIVGPLHF | TGTGCCAGCAGCCAAGACATAGTCGGACCCCTCCACTTT | TRBV7-2 | NA | few | TRBJ1-6
CSVEDPSTGNEKLFF | TGCAGCGTTGAAGATCCATCGACAGGGAATGAAAAACTGTTTTTT | TRBV29-1 | TRBD1 | many | TRBJ1-4
CASSLEWTSDEQYF | TGTGCCAGCAGCTTAGAGTGGACTAGTGACGAGCAGTACTTC | TRBV7-2 | TRBD2 | NA | TRBJ2-7
CATSDGGVDEHF | TGTGCCACCAGTGATGGGGGGGTGGACGAGCATTTT | TRBV24-1 | NA | NA | TRBJ1-5
CASSLADYRPFYEQYF | TGTGCCAGCAGCTTAGCAGACTACCGCCCCTTCTACGAGCAGTACTTC | TRBV7-9 | NA | many | TRBJ2-7
CASSLAGGHQSF | TGTGCCAGCAGCTTAGCGGGGGGCCATCAGTCCTTC | TRBV7-8 | NA | many | TRBJ2-5
CASSLAGPVGNTIYF | TGTGCCAGCAGCTTAGCAGGGCCGGTTGGAAACACCATATATTTT | TRBV11-2 | NA | NA | TRBJ1-3
CSSLGVQNTEAFF | TGCAGCTCCCTTGGGGTTCAGAACACTGAAGCTTTCTTT | TRBV29-1 | NA | NA | TRBJ1-1
CAISEAGRAQETQYF | TGTGCCATCAGTGAAGCGGGGCGGGCCCAAGAGACCCAGTACTTC | TRBV6-1 | TRBD2 | once | TRBJ2-5